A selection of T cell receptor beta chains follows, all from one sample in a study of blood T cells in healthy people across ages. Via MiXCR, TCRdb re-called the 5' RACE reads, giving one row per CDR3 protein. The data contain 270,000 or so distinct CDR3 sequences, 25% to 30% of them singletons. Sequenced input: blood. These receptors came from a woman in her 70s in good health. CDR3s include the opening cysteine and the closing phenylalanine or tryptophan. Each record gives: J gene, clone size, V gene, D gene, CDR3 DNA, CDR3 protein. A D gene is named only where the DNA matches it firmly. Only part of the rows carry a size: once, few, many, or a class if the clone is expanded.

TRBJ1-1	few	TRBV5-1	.	TGCGCCAGCAGCTCCCCAGATTGGAGACAGGAACTAGACACTGAAGCTTTCTTT	CASSSPDWRQELDTEAFF
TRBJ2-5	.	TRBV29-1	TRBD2	TGCAGCGTCGAGCCGGGACTAGCGGATCAAGAGACCCAGTACTTC	CSVEPGLADQETQYF
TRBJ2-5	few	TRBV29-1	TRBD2	TGCAGCGTTGAAGTCCCCACTAGCGGGGGGGAAGAGACCCAGTACTTC	CSVEVPTSGGEETQYF
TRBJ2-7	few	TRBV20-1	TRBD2	TGCAGTGCCGCAGTTCCCGGGGGGGAGCAGTACTTC	CSAAVPGGEQYF
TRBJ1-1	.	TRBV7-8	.	TGTGCCAGCAGCCCGACAATAGAGAACACTGAAGCTTTCTTT	CASSPTIENTEAFF
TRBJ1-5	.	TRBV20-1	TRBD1	TGCAGTGCGGAGACAGGGGGAAGCAATCAGCCCCAGCATTTT	CSAETGGSNQPQHF
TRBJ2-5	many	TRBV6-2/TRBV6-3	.	TGTGCCAGCTCCCTGCCGTACCAAGAGACCCAGTACTTC	CASSLPYQETQYF
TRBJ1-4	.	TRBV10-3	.	TGTGCCATCAGTGCAACTAATGAAAAACTGTTTTTT	CAISATNEKLFF
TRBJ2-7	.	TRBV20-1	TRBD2	TGCAGCACAGTAGCGGGAGCTCCCTACGAGCAGTACTTC	CSTVAGAPYEQYF
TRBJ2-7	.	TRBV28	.	TGTGCCAGCCGACGAGAGCGCGACAGAAGGACCTACGAGCAGTACTTC	CASRRERDRRTYEQYF
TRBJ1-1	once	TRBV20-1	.	TGCAGTGCTCAACCAGGGAAGGGGACTGAAGCTTTCTTT	CSAQPGKGTEAFF
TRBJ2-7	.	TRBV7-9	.	TGTGCCAGCAGCTCGGACACTTACTACGAGCAGTACTTC	CASSSDTYYEQYF
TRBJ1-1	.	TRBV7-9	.	TGTGCCAGCAGCTTCCCGGGACGACCTGAAGCTTTCTTT	CASSFPGRPEAFF